Listed below are T cell receptor beta chains from one sample, sequenced in a study of Tregs in tolerant kidney transplant recipients. Sequencing used immunoSEQ multiplex PCR; TCRdb keeps in-frame clones, though not all of them. This sample has 45,000 to 55,000 clones, with approximately 90% found just once. This specimen consisted of CD8+ T cells from blood (PBMCs), obtained 24 months after the transplant. Receptors were obtained from a human patient who received a combined kidney and bone marrow transplant. Some T cells may be transferred from the graft donor. The CDR3 runs from the conserved cysteine through the conserved F or W. Each record gives: clone size, J gene, D gene, V gene, CDR3 DNA, CDR3 protein. D genes are given only for firm matches. The size field is filled for only some rows; it gives once, few, many or a size class.

clone_size: .; j_call: TRBJ2-1; d_call: TRBD2; v_call: TRBV10-1; cdr3_nt: TGCGCCAGCAGTGAGCCCATCGGGACTAGTTACAATGAGCAGTTCTTC; cdr3_aa: CASSEPIGTSYNEQFF
clone_size: .; j_call: TRBJ2-7; d_call: .; v_call: TRBV14; cdr3_nt: TGTGCCAGCAGCTCTAGAAAGTTCCACGAGCAGTACTTC; cdr3_aa: CASSSRKFHEQYF
clone_size: .; j_call: TRBJ2-3; d_call: .; v_call: TRBV13; cdr3_nt: TGTGCCAGCAGCTTACTGAGCCGCACAGATACGCAGTATTTT; cdr3_aa: CASSLLSRTDTQYF
clone_size: .; j_call: TRBJ2-1; d_call: TRBD1; v_call: TRBV19; cdr3_nt: TGTGCCAGCAGAAGCCGGGACAGGGGTACGGAGGAGCAGTTCTTC; cdr3_aa: CASRSRDRGTEEQFF
clone_size: .; j_call: TRBJ1-6; d_call: TRBD1; v_call: TRBV27; cdr3_nt: TGTGCCAGCAGCCTGGGACAGGGTAATTCCCCCCTCCACTTT; cdr3_aa: CASSLGQGNSPLHF
clone_size: .; j_call: TRBJ1-4; d_call: .; v_call: TRBV7-9; cdr3_nt: TGTGCCAGCAGCTTAGCCCAAACGGGGAGCGAAAAACTGTTTTTT; cdr3_aa: CASSLAQTGSEKLFF
clone_size: .; j_call: TRBJ2-7; d_call: TRBD2; v_call: TRBV7-9; cdr3_nt: TGTGCCACTACGACTAGCGGGAGGGTCGAGCAGTACTTC; cdr3_aa: CATTTSGRVEQYF
clone_size: .; j_call: TRBJ2-2; d_call: TRBD2; v_call: TRBV7-9; cdr3_nt: TGTGCCAGCAGCTCACCGGGACTAGCGGGAGGGGACGGGGAGCTGTTTTTT; cdr3_aa: CASSSPGLAGGDGELFF
clone_size: once; j_call: TRBJ2-2; d_call: TRBD2; v_call: TRBV4-1; cdr3_nt: TGCGCCAGCAGCCGGACTAGCCCCACCGGGGAGCTGTTTTTT; cdr3_aa: CASSRTSPTGELFF
clone_size: .; j_call: TRBJ2-1; d_call: .; v_call: TRBV9; cdr3_nt: TGTGCCAGCAGCCCTCTAGAGAGCTCCTACAATGAGCAGTTCTTC; cdr3_aa: CASSPLESSYNEQFF
clone_size: .; j_call: TRBJ2-3; d_call: TRBD2; v_call: TRBV14; cdr3_nt: TGTGCCAGCAGCCAAGTAGTCCGATCCGGGCGGGAGCACACAGATACGCAGTATTTT; cdr3_aa: CASSQVVRSGREHTDTQYF
clone_size: .; j_call: TRBJ2-7; d_call: TRBD1; v_call: TRBV9; cdr3_nt: TGTGCCAGCAGCGCGCACAGGGGCGACGAGCAGTACTTC; cdr3_aa: CASSAHRGDEQYF
clone_size: .; j_call: TRBJ2-7; d_call: .; v_call: TRBV5-1; cdr3_nt: TGCGCCAGCAGCTTGGCCGGGGGTTCGATCGCGTACGAGCAGTACTTC; cdr3_aa: CASSLAGGSIAYEQYF
clone_size: many; j_call: TRBJ2-2; d_call: .; v_call: TRBV5-4; cdr3_nt: TGTGCCAGCAGCCCAATAGGGGTTACCGGGGAGCTGTTTTTT; cdr3_aa: CASSPIGVTGELFF
clone_size: .; j_call: TRBJ2-7; d_call: TRBD2; v_call: TRBV7-3; cdr3_nt: TGTGCCAGCAGCTGGGGCGGGGGACCGGGACTAGCGGGGGGGCCCTACGAGCAGTACTTC; cdr3_aa: CASSWGGGPGLAGGPYEQYF
clone_size: once; j_call: TRBJ1-2; d_call: .; v_call: TRBV11-2; cdr3_nt: TGTGCCAGCAGCTTATTCAATGAGGACATTTTTGGCTACACCTTC; cdr3_aa: CASSLFNEDIFGYTF
clone_size: once; j_call: TRBJ2-7; d_call: TRBD2; v_call: TRBV5-4; cdr3_nt: TGTGCCAGCAGTACGAAAGCGGGAGGGCTTAACGAGCAGTACTTC; cdr3_aa: CASSTKAGGLNEQYF
clone_size: .; j_call: TRBJ2-5; d_call: .; v_call: TRBV4-2; cdr3_nt: TGTGCCAGCAGCGGACTTCCCCAAGAGACCCAGTACTTC; cdr3_aa: CASSGLPQETQYF
clone_size: .; j_call: TRBJ2-7; d_call: .; v_call: TRBV27; cdr3_nt: TGTGCCAGCAGCGTAAGCAGGGGGGAAAAATCCTACGAGCAGTACTTC; cdr3_aa: CASSVSRGEKSYEQYF
clone_size: .; j_call: TRBJ2-3; d_call: TRBD1; v_call: TRBV7-9; cdr3_nt: TGTGCCAGCAGGACAGGGTTGGCAGATACGCAGTATTTT; cdr3_aa: CASRTGLADTQYF
clone_size: .; j_call: TRBJ2-3; d_call: TRBD2; v_call: TRBV29-1; cdr3_nt: TGCAGCGACTCTGTGTTTACTAGCGGGCTTAGCACAGATACGCAGTATTTT; cdr3_aa: CSDSVFTSGLSTDTQYF
clone_size: .; j_call: TRBJ1-6; d_call: .; v_call: TRBV14; cdr3_nt: TGTGCCAGCAGCCAAAACGCGGGGGGGTTTCTTAATTCACCCCTCCACTTT; cdr3_aa: CASSQNAGGFLNSPLHF
clone_size: .; j_call: TRBJ2-7; d_call: .; v_call: TRBV15; cdr3_nt: TGTGCCACCAGCAGAGGCGGGGTCGAGCAGTACTTC; cdr3_aa: CATSRGGVEQYF
clone_size: .; j_call: TRBJ2-7; d_call: .; v_call: TRBV15; cdr3_nt: TGTGCCACCAGCAGCATCCAGACAGGAATCTACGAGCAGTACTTC; cdr3_aa: CATSSIQTGIYEQYF
clone_size: .; j_call: TRBJ1-6; d_call: TRBD1; v_call: TRBV6-5; cdr3_nt: TGTGCCAGCAGTGTTGGGACAGGGGAAAATTCCCCCCCCCACTTT; cdr3_aa: CASSVGTGENSPPHF
clone_size: .; j_call: TRBJ2-7; d_call: TRBD1; v_call: TRBV9; cdr3_nt: TGTGCCAGCAGCGCCGGGACAGAATACGAGCAGTACTTC; cdr3_aa: CASSAGTEYEQYF
clone_size: .; j_call: TRBJ2-1; d_call: TRBD2; v_call: TRBV11-3; cdr3_nt: TGTGCCAGCAGCCCGACTAGCGGGGGGTACAATGAGCAGTTCTTC; cdr3_aa: CASSPTSGGYNEQFF
clone_size: .; j_call: TRBJ2-7; d_call: TRBD2; v_call: TRBV2; cdr3_nt: TGTGCCAGCAGTGAAGGGACTAGCGACACCTACGAGCAGTACTTC; cdr3_aa: CASSEGTSDTYEQYF